The entry that follows covers one TCR beta chain sequence. Its matching antigen is unknown. The sample comes from a study of PD-L1 blockade in urothelial cancer. For the study at large: The analyses of blood took place 3 weeks (second dose) and 6 weeks after treatment start.

Templates that were synthetic TCR analogs were spiked into each PCR. Clones were read by immunoSEQ multiplex PCR, and TCRdb kept only the in-frame ones, dropping some. Altogether under 55,000 clones are present, about 88% being singletons, with the ten largest covering 20% to 25%. Overall study findings and caveats: Survival was better when pretreatment blood TCR clonality fell below the median.

Described time point: pretreatment peripheral blood. The germline V gene has CDR1 MNHNS and CDR2 SASEGT. The CDR3 has 15 amino acids. Trimming took 3 bases from V and 3 from J; bases not matched to a gene: 3. The clonotype comes from a donor aged 40 or older with urothelial cancer. Sequences were derived from PBMCs, sampled around atezolizumab (anti-PD-L1) treatment. This rearrangement joins TRBV6-1 to TRBJ2-7; 12 bases are a match to TRBD2. The chain's CDR3 is CASSDTGLAGYEQYF. The CDR3 DNA is TGTGCCAGCAGTGATACGGGACTAGCGGGCTACGAGCAGTACTTC.